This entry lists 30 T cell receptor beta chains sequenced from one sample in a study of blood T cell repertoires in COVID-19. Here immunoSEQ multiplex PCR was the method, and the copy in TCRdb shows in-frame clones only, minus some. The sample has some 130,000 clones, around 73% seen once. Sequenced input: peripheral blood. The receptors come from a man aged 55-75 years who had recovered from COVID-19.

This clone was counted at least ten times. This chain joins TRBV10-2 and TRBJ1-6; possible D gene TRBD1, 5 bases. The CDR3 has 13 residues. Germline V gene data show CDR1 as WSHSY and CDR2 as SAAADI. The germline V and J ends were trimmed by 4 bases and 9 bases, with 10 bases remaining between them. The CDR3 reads CASSAGEGSPLHF. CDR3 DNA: TGCGCCAGCAGTGCGGGGGAGGGTTCACCCCTCCACTTT.

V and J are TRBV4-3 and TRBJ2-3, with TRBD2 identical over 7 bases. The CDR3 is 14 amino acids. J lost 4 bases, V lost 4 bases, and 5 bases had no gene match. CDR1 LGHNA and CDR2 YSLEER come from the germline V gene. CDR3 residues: CASSPMTSSDTQYF. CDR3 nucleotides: TGCGCCAGCAGCCCTATGACTAGCTCAGATACGCAGTATTTT.

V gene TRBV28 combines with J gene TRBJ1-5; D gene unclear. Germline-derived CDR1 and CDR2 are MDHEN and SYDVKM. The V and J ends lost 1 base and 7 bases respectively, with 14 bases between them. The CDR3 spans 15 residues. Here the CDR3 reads CASSLSGRLGQPQHF. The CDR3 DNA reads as TGTGCCAGCAGTTTATCGGGGAGATTAGGACAGCCCCAGCATTTT.

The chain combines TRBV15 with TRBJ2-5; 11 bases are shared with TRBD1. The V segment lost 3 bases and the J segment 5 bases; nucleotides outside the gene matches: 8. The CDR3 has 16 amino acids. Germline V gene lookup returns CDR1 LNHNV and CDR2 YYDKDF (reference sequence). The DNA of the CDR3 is TGTGCCACCAGCAGCGGGGACAGGGGGGGACGGGAGACCCAGTACTTC. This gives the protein CATSSGDRGGRETQYF.

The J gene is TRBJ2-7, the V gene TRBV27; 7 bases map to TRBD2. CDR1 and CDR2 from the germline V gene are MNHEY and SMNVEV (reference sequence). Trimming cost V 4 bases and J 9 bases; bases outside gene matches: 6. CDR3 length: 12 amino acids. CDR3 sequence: CASSYGGGRQYF. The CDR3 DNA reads TGTGCCAGCAGTTACGGCGGGGGACGGCAGTACTTC.

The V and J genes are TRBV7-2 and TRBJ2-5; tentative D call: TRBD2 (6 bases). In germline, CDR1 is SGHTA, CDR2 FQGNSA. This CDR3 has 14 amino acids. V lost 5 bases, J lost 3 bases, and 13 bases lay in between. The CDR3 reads CASSPGGFKETQYF. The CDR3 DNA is TGTGCCAGCAGCCCTGGGGGGTTCAAAGAGACCCAGTACTTC. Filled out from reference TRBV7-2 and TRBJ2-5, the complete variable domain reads GAGVSQSPSNKVTEKGKDVELRCDPISGHTALYWYRQSLGQGLEFLIYFQGNSAPDKSGLPSDRFSAERTGGSVSTLTIQRTQQEDSAVYLCASSPGGFKETQYFGPGTRLLVL.

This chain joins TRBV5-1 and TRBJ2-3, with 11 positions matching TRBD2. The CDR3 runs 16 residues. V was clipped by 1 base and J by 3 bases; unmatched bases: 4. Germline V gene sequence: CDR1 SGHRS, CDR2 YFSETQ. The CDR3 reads CASSLTSGGRTDTQYF. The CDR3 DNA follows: TGCGCCAGCAGCTTGACTAGCGGGGGTAGGACAGATACGCAGTATTTT.

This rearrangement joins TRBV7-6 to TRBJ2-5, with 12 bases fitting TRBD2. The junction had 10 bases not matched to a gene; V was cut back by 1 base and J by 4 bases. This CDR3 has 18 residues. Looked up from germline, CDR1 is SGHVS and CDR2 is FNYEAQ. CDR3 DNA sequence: TGTGCCAGCAGCTTAGTGACTAGCGGGAGTGGGTCACGAGAGACCCAGTACTTC. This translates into CASSLVTSGSGSRETQYF.

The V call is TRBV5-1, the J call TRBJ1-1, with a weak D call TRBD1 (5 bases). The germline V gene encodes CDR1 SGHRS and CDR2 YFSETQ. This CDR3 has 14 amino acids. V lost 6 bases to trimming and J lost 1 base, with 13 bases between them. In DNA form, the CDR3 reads TGCGCCAGCACACTCCAAACAGGGAACACTGAAGCTTTCTTT. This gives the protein CASTLQTGNTEAFF. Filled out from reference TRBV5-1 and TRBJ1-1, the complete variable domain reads KAGVTQTPRYLIKTRGQQVTLSCSPISGHRSVSWYQQTPGQGLQFLFEYFSETQRNKGNFPGRFSGRQFSNSRSEMNVSTLELGDSALYLCASTLQTGNTEAFFGQGTRLTVV.

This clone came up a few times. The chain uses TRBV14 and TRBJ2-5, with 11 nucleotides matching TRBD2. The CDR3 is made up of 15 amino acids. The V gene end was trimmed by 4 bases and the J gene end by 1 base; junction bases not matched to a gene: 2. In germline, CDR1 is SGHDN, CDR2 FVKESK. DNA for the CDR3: TGTGCCAGCAGCCGGACTAGCGGGTTCCAAGAGACCCAGTACTTC. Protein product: CASSRTSGFQETQYF. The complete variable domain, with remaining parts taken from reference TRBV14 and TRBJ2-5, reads EAGVTQFPSHSVIEKGQTVTLRCDPISGHDNLYWYRRVMGKEIKFLLHFVKESKQDESGMPNNRFLAERTGGTYSTLKVQPAELEDSGVYFCASSRTSGFQETQYFGPGTRLLVL.

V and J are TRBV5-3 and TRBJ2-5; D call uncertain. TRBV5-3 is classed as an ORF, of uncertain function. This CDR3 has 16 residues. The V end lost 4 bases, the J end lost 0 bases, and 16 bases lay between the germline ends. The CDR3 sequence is CARSPSMARYQETQYF. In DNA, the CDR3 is TGTGCCAGAAGCCCATCTATGGCCAGGTACCAAGAGACCCAGTACTTC.

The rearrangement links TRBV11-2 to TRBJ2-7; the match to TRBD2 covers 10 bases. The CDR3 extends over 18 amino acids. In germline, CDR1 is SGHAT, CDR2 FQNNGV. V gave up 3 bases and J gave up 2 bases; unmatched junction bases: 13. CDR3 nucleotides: TGTGCCAGCAGCTTTGGGCGGGGGGCTAGCGGGAGCACCTACGAGCAGTACTTC. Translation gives CASSFGRGASGSTYEQYF.

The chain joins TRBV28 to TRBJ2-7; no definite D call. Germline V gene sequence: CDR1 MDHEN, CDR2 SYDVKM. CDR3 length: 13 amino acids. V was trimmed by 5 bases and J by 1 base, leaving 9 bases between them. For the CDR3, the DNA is TGTGCCAGCAGTCCCCCTTATTCCTACGAGCAGTACTTC. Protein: CASSPPYSYEQYF.

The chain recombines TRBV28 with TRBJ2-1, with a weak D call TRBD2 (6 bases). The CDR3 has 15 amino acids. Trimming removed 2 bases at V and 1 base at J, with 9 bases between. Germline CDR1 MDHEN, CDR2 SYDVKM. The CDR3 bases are TGTGCCAGCAGTTTAGCGGGACCATCCTACAATGAGCAGTTCTTC. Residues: CASSLAGPSYNEQFF. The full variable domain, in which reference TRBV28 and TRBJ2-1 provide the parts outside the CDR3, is DVKVTQSSRYLVKRTGEKVFLECVQDMDHENMFWYRQDPGLGLRLIYFSYDVKMKEKGDIPEGYSVSREKKERFSLILESASTNQTSMYLCASSLAGPSYNEQFFGPGTRLTVL.

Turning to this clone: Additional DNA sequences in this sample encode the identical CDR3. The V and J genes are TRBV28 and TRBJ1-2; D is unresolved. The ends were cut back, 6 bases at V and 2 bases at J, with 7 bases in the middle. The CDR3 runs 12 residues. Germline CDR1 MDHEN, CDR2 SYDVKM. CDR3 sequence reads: CASSLSNYGYTF. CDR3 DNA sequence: TGTGCCAGCAGCCTTTCCAACTATGGCTACACCTTC.

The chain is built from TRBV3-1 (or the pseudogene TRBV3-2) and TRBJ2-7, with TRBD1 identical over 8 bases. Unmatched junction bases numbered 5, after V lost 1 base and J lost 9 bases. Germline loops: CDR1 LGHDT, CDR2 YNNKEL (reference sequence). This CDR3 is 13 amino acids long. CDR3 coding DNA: TGTGCCAGCAGCCAAGCTACGACAGGGGTGCAGTACTTC. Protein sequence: CASSQATTGVQYF.

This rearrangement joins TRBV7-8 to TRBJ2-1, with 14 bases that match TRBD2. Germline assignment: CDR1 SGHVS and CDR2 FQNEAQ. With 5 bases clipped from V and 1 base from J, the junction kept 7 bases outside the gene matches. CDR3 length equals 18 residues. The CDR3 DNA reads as TGTGCCAGCAGCCTGAGGACTAGCGGGGGGACGTCCTACAATGAGCAGTTCTTC. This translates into CASSLRTSGGTSYNEQFF. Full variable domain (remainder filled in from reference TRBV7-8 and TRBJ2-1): GAGVSQSPRYKVAKRGQDVALRCDPISGHVSLFWYQQALGQGPEFLTYFQNEAQLDKSGLPSDRFFAERPEGSVSTLKIQRTQQEDSAVYLCASSLRTSGGTSYNEQFFGPGTRLTVL.

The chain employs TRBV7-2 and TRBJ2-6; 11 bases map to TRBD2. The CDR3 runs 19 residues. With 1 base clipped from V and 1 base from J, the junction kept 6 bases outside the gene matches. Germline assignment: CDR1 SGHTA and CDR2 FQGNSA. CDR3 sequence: CASSLGTSGWFSGANVLTF. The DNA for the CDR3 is TGTGCCAGCAGCTTAGGGACTAGCGGGTGGTTTTCTGGGGCCAACGTCCTGACTTTC.

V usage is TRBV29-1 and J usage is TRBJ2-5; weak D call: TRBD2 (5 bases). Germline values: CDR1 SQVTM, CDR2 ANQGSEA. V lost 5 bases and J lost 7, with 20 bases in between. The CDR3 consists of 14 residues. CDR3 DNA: TGCAGCGTTTCCCCTGGTCAGGCTGGAGGGACCCAGTACTTC. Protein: CSVSPGQAGGTQYF.

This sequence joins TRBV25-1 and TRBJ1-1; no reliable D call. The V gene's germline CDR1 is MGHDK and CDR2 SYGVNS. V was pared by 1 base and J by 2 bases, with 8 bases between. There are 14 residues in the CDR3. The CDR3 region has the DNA TGTGCCAGCAGTGAATTCGGAGATAACACTGAAGCTTTCTTT. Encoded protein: CASSEFGDNTEAFF. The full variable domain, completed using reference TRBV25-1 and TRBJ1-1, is EADIYQTPRYLVIGTGKKITLECSQTMGHDKMYWYQQDPGMELHLIHYSYGVNSTEKGDLSSESTVSRIRTEHFPLTLESARPSHTSQYLCASSEFGDNTEAFFGQGTRLTVV.

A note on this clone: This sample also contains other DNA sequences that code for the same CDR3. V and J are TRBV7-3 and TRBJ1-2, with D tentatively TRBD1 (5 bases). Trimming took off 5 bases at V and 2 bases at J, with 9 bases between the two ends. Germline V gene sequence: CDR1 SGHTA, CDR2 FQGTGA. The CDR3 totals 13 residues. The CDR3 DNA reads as TGTGCCAGCAGCCCGGACAAGAACTATGGCTACACCTTC. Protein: CASSPDKNYGYTF.

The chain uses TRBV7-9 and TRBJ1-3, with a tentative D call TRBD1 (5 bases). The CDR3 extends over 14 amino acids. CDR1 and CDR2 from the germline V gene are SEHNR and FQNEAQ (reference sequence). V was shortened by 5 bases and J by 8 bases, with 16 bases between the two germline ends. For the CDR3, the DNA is TGTGCCAGCAGCCCGCCGGGGGGGATGGACACCATATATTTT. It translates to CASSPPGGMDTIYF.

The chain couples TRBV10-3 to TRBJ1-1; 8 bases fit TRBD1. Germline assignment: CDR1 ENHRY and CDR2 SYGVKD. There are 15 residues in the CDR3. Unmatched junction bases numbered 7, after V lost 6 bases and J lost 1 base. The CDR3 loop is CAIRRTQGENTEAFF. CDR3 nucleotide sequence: TGTGCCATCAGGCGCACACAGGGGGAGAACACTGAAGCTTTCTTT.

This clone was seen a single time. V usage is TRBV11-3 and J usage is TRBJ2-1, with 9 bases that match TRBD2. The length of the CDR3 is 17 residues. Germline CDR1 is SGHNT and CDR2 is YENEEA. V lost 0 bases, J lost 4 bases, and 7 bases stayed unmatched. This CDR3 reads CASSLDSGLAGYNEQFF. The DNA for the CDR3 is TGTGCCAGCAGCTTAGACTCCGGTCTAGCGGGATACAATGAGCAGTTCTTC.

CDR3 protein: CATSRDRGAETQYF. CDR3 bases: TGTGCCACCAGCAGAGACAGGGGCGCGGAGACCCAGTACTTC. The V and J genes are TRBV15 and TRBJ2-5; D may be TRBD1 (6 bases). The germline V gene has CDR1 LNHNV and CDR2 YYDKDF (reference sequence). This CDR3 has 14 residues. The V end lost 0 bases, the J end lost 5 bases, and 10 bases lay between the germline ends.

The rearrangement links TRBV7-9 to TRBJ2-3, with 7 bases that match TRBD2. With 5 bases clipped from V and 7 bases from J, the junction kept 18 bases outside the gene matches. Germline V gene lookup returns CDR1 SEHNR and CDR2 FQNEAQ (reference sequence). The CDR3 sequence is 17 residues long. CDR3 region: CASSPADSGHLRHTQYF. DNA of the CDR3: TGTGCCAGCAGCCCCGCCGATAGCGGGCACCTTAGGCATACGCAGTATTTT.

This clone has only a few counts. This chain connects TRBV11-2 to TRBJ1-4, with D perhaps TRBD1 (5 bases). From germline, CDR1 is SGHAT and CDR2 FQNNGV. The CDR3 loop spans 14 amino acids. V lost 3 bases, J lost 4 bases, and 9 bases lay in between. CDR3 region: CASSFGHRNEKLFF. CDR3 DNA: TGTGCCAGCAGCTTCGGACATCGTAATGAAAAACTGTTTTTT. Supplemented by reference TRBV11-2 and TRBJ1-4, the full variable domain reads EAGVAQSPRYKIIEKRQSVAFWCNPISGHATLYWYQQILGQGPKLLIQFQNNGVVDDSQLPKDRFSAERLKGVDSTLKIQPAKLEDSAVYLCASSFGHRNEKLFFGSGTQLSVL.

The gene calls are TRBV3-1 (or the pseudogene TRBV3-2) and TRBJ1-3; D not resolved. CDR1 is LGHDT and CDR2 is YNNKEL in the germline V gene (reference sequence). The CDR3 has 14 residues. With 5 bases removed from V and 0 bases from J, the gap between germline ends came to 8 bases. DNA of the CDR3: TGTGCCAGCAGCGGAGAACCCTCTGGAAACACCATATATTTT. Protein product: CASSGEPSGNTIYF.

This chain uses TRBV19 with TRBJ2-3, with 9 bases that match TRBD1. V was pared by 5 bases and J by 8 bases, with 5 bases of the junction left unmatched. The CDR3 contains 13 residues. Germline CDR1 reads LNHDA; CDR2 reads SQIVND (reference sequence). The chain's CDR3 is CASSDTGGSTQYF. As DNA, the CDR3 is TGTGCCAGTAGTGATACAGGGGGCTCTACGCAGTATTTT.

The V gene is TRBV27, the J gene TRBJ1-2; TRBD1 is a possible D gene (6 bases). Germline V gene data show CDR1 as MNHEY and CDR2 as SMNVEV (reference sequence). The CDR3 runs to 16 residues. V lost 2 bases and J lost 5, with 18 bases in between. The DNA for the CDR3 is TGTGCCAGCAGTTTAAAGGACAGCCCGATCGGGTATGGCTACACCTTC. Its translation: CASSLKDSPIGYGYTF.